This T cell receptor (beta chain) emerged from a study of cytomegalovirus exposure and HLA in healthy donors. The ends were cut back, 0 bases at V and 7 bases at J, with 13 bases in the middle. The V gene's germline CDR1 is KGHSH and CDR2 LQKENI. This CDR3 is built from 15 residues. PCR employed 60 Vbeta and 13 Jbeta primers. The data were produced by immunoSEQ multiplex PCR, yet TCRdb's version contains in-frame clones alone and is incomplete. The sample yields around 150,000 clones, approximately 83% seen once. Findings and limits, study-wide: Reportedly, cytomegalovirus status was diagnosed with high sensitivity and specificity. Among TCR beta chains of equal frequency, HLA-associated ones were more clonally expanded in a later analysis. Analyzed later, most CMV-associated TCR beta chains appeared HLA-restricted. As confirmed in vitro, a few CMV-associated chains were specific for CMV antigens.

Comments on this clone: What it recognizes is unknown.

The chain combines TRBV18 with TRBJ1-5, with D maybe TRBD1 (5 bases). Material: PBMCs. This receptor was identified in a woman between 40 and 55 years old in good health and CMV-seronegative. In nucleotides, the CDR3 is TGTGCCAGCTCACCACCAGGGACGGGGGTCCAGCCCCAGCATTTT. Translation: CASSPPGTGVQPQHF.